Following are 21 T cell receptor beta chains from one sample sequenced in a study of blood T cells in healthy people across ages. PCR was performed a second time for roughly 7 to 11 cycles using a sample-barcoded 5' primer and a J-beta primer mix. TCRdb recomputed calls from the 5' RACE reads with MiXCR, one row per CDR3 protein. The table lists around 790,000 distinct CDR3 sequences, under 55% of them singletons, with about 21% in the top ten. Material: blood. The receptor set was obtained from a man in his sixties in good health.

This clonotype was picked up a small number of times. J is TRBJ2-7 and V is TRBV10-3; 7 positions agree with TRBD1. The CDR3 sequence is 15 residues long. Per the germline V gene, CDR1 is ENHRY and CDR2 is SYGVKD. With V trimmed by 0 bases and J by 2 bases, 4 bases remained unmatched. CDR3 DNA: TGTGCCATCAGTGAGTCGACCAGGGGGACCTACGAGCAGTACTTC. Translated, it gives CAISESTRGTYEQYF.

The V gene is TRBV20-1, the J gene TRBJ1-2; D remains unclear. Per the germline V gene, CDR1 is DFQATT and CDR2 is SNEGSKA (reference sequence). The V end was cut by 0 bases, the J end by 7 bases, with 9 bases between. This CDR3 spans 12 amino acids. The CDR3 region has the DNA TGCAGTGCTAGAGAAATCAGCGGTGGCTACACCTTC. Translated: CSAREISGGYTF.

This sequence joins TRBV4-1 and TRBJ1-1, with D tentatively TRBD1 (5 bases). Per germline, CDR1 MGHRA and CDR2 YSYEKL. V was pared by 1 base and J by 4 bases, with 13 bases between. The CDR3 is made up of 15 amino acids. The CDR3, as DNA: TGCGCCAGCAGCCAAGCAGGGACTTTGAGCACTGAAGCTTTCTTT. Residues: CASSQAGTLSTEAFF.

This clonotype was counted many times. The chain links TRBV2 to TRBJ2-5, with D perhaps TRBD2 (5 bases). The V and J ends lost 3 bases and 6 bases respectively, with 8 bases between them. This CDR3 spans 12 amino acids. In germline, CDR1 is SNHLY, CDR2 FYNNEI. CDR3 residues: CASSERGQTQYF. In DNA, the CDR3 is TGTGCCAGCAGTGAGCGAGGGCAGACCCAGTACTTC.

The V gene is TRBV7-2, the J gene TRBJ2-1, with 15 bases lining up with TRBD2. Germline CDR1 and CDR2: SGHTA and FQGNSA. CDR3 size: 20 residues. V was clipped by 1 base and J by 4 bases; unmatched bases: 11. The CDR3 DNA follows: TGTGCCAGCAGCTTAGGGGGACTAGCGGGGGGCCGATCGGGATACAATGAGCAGTTCTTC. Residues: CASSLGGLAGGRSGYNEQFF.

The rearrangement uses TRBV20-1 and TRBJ2-3, with 9 bases that match TRBD1. The CDR3 consists of 14 residues. V lost 5 bases and J lost 3; bases outside the gene matches: 6. The V gene's germline CDR1 is DFQATT and CDR2 SNEGSKA (reference sequence). The CDR3 bases are TGCAGTGCTTGGGGACAGGGTAGAACAGATACGCAGTATTTT. Its translation is CSAWGQGRTDTQYF.

J is TRBJ1-2 and V is TRBV12-3 or TRBV12-4; D may be TRBD1 (6 bases). This CDR3 is built from 13 residues. Trimming pared 7 bases from V and 8 bases from J, leaving 17 bases between. The CDR3 is CASTQLGTFGYTF. The DNA of the CDR3 is TGTGCCAGCACACAATTGGGGACATTCGGCTACACCTTC.

Concerning this clonotype itself: The germline gene is not matched at one end of the junction; a read error may be the cause. The CDR3 spells CASSHSLRGHPNEQFF. CDR3 nucleotide sequence: TGCGCCAGCAGCCACTCTCTGCGGGGGCACCCAAATGAGCAGTTCTTC. This chain links TRBV7-6 with TRBJ2-1; D is perhaps TRBD2 (7 bases). CDR3 length equals 16 residues. Germline V gene lookup returns CDR1 SGHVS and CDR2 FNYEAQ.

The CDR3 DNA follows: TGTGCCAGCAGCCAAGCGGCCAATGAGCAGTTCTTC. This codes for CASSQAANEQFF. V usage is TRBV3-1 and J usage is TRBJ2-1; unclear D gene. V was pared by 1 base and J by 6 bases, with 4 bases between. The CDR3 has 12 residues. CDR1 and CDR2 (germline): LGHDT, YNNKEL (reference sequence).

The chain recombines TRBV5-1 with TRBJ2-3; 9 nucleotides line up with TRBD1. Germline CDR1 reads SGHRS; CDR2 reads YFSETQ. This CDR3 comprises 18 residues. The junction had 12 bases not matched to a gene; V was cut back by 4 bases and J by 0 bases. This chain's CDR3 is CASSPGQGLPTSTDTQYF. CDR3 in DNA: TGCGCCAGCAGCCCCGGACAGGGGCTCCCCACTAGCACAGATACGCAGTATTTT.

This rearrangement joins TRBV15 to TRBJ1-6, with a possible D match to TRBD1 (6 bases). Germline V lookup: CDR1 LNHNV, CDR2 YYDKDF (reference sequence). Trimming cost V 2 bases and J 5 bases, with 19 bases left between them. The CDR3 is 18 residues long. CDR3 in amino acids: CATSRQSTGRGHNSPLHF. DNA for the CDR3: TGTGCCACCAGCAGACAATCGACAGGCCGGGGCCATAATTCACCCCTCCACTTT. The variable domain in full, completed from reference TRBV15 and TRBJ1-6, reads DAMVIQNPRYQVTQFGKPVTLSCSQTLNHNVMYWYQQKSSQAPKLLFHYYDKDFNNEADTPDNFQSRRPNTSFCFLDIRSPGLGDTAMYLCATSRQSTGRGHNSPLHFGNGTRLTVT.

This chain links TRBV7-3 with TRBJ2-1; 8 bases are shared with TRBD2. J was trimmed by 8 bases and V by 5 bases; bases with no gene match: 14. This CDR3 region has 16 residues. Looked up from germline, CDR1 is SGHTA and CDR2 is FQGTGA. In DNA form, the CDR3 reads TGTGCCAGCAGCCGTACCACCGGGACTAGAACGGATGAGCAGTTCTTC. Translated: CASSRTTGTRTDEQFF.

The J gene is TRBJ2-7, the V gene TRBV19; 7 bases match TRBD1. Germline CDR1 and CDR2: LNHDA and SQIVND (reference sequence). Unmatched junction bases numbered 5, after V lost 9 bases and J lost 0 bases. The CDR3 is 13 amino acids. CDR3 protein: CASRDSSSYEQYF. In nucleotides, the CDR3 is TGTGCCAGCCGGGACAGTTCCTCCTACGAGCAGTACTTC.

This clonotype appeared many times. V is TRBV27 and J is TRBJ2-1; perhaps D is TRBD1 or TRBD2 (5 bases each). The CDR3 has 16 residues. CDR1 and CDR2 from the germline V gene are MNHEY and SMNVEV (reference sequence). Trimming cost V 6 bases and J 4 bases, with 19 bases left between them. DNA of the CDR3: TGTGCCAGCAGATCCGCGGCCGGGGCGATGTACAATGAGCAGTTCTTC. Its protein is CASRSAAGAMYNEQFF.

V and J are TRBV6-4 and TRBJ2-3; 9 bases match TRBD2. Germline V gene lookup returns CDR1 MRHNA and CDR2 SNTAGT. V lost 0 bases and J lost 3; bases outside the gene matches: 4. CDR3 size: 16 residues. The CDR3 DNA reads as TGTGCCAGCAGTGACTCCGGCGGGGGGGGGACAGATACGCAGTATTTT. Residues: CASSDSGGGGTDTQYF.

The CDR3 region is CASNATRDTTYEQYF. As DNA, the CDR3 is TGTGCCAGCAATGCGACCCGGGACACCACCTACGAGCAGTACTTC. The chain is built from TRBV2 and TRBJ2-7, with a weak D call TRBD1 (6 bases). V was cut by 7 bases and J by 2 bases, with 18 bases left in between. Per germline, CDR1 SNHLY and CDR2 FYNNEI. The CDR3 has 15 residues.

The chain has TRBV12-3 or TRBV12-4 and TRBJ2-1; TRBD2 matches at 7 bases. This CDR3 region has 15 residues. The V segment lost 1 base and the J segment 7 bases; nucleotides outside the gene matches: 7. CDR3 nucleotides: TGTGCCAGCAGTTTAGGGTTTGCGGGAGTTAATGAGCAGTTCTTC. As protein: CASSLGFAGVNEQFF.

The chain carries TRBV4-3 and TRBJ2-3; the D gene is possibly TRBD2 (6 bases). CDR3 size: 15 residues. The germline CDR1 and CDR2 sequences are LGHNA and YSLEER. Trimming removed 3 bases at V and 4 bases at J, with 14 bases between. Here the CDR3 DNA reads TGCGCCAGCAGCCAGCGGGAAGGAGGTGCAGATACGCAGTATTTT. Amino acids: CASSQREGGADTQYF.

This clonotype has just a few counts. The rearrangement uses TRBV27 and TRBJ2-1, with 10 bases identical to TRBD1. Losses at the gene ends were 2 bases for V and 2 bases for J; bases not matched to a gene: 9. Germline values: CDR1 MNHEY, CDR2 SMNVEV (reference sequence). The CDR3 has 18 residues. In DNA form, the CDR3 reads TGTGCCAGCAGTTTAAGGGACAGGGGTCCCATTGCCTACAATGAGCAGTTCTTC. This codes for CASSLRDRGPIAYNEQFF.

This chain connects TRBV7-9 to TRBJ1-1, with D possibly matching TRBD1 (5 bases). Germline assignment: CDR1 SEHNR and CDR2 FQNEAQ (reference sequence). Between the trimmed V and J ends, which lost 1 base and 1 base, there was a span of 19 bases. This CDR3 has 18 amino acids. The CDR3 region is CASSLVVSAGSTNTEAFF. The CDR3 bases are TGTGCCAGCAGCTTAGTAGTTTCGGCAGGGAGCACGAACACTGAAGCTTTCTTT.

The chain couples TRBV5-1 to TRBJ2-7, with 7 bases matching TRBD1. V lost 3 bases, J lost 1 base, and 7 bases stayed unmatched. This CDR3 contains 15 residues. Germline values: CDR1 SGHRS, CDR2 YFSETQ. This chain's CDR3 is CASSWGTAHSYEQYF. The CDR3 nucleotides are TGCGCCAGCAGCTGGGGGACAGCTCATTCCTACGAGCAGTACTTC. Together with reference TRBV5-1 and TRBJ2-7, the CDR3 gives the full variable domain: KAGVTQTPRYLIKTRGQQVTLSCSPISGHRSVSWYQQTPGQGLQFLFEYFSETQRNKGNFPGRFSGRQFSNSRSEMNVSTLELGDSALYLCASSWGTAHSYEQYFGPGTRLTVT.